The 5 T cell receptor beta chains listed next were all sequenced from one sample in a study of identical twins. TCRdb used MiXCR to reprocess the 5' RACE reads, holding one entry per CDR3 protein. The sample consists of 310,000 or so distinct CDR3 sequences, roughly 9.7% of them appearing once. The same data also went into a second study, on yellow fever vaccine responses in identical twins.

The specimen was CD8+ T cells sorted from blood. The receptors originated from a woman aged 18-30 years in good health.

The V gene is TRBV7-9, the J gene TRBJ2-2; D could derive from TRBD1 or TRBD2 (6 bases each). Germline V gives CDR1 SEHNR, CDR2 FQNEAQ (reference sequence). Trimming pared 4 bases from V and 2 bases from J, leaving 11 bases between. The CDR3 has 15 amino acids. CDR3 sequence reads: CASSSTGLNTGELFF. The CDR3 coding sequence is TGTGCCAGCAGCTCGACAGGACTAAACACCGGGGAGCTGTTTTTT.

This clonotype has a handful of counts. The gene calls are TRBV3-1 and TRBJ1-1; weak D call: TRBD1 (5 bases). The germline V gene encodes CDR1 LGHDT and CDR2 YNNKEL (reference sequence). Trimming stripped 7 bases from V and 5 bases from J, with 17 bases between. The CDR3 spans 14 residues. The CDR3 bases are TGTGCCAGCACCTCCAGGGAACGTGTAACTGAAGCTTTCTTT. This sequence encodes CASTSRERVTEAFF.

The chain has TRBV15 and TRBJ2-7; 12 bases agree with TRBD1. Germline CDR1 reads LNHNV; CDR2 reads YYDKDF (reference sequence). This CDR3 contains 15 residues. Trimming at V came to 6 bases and at J to 7 bases, leaving 10 bases not matched to a gene. The CDR3 DNA reads as TGTGCCACCAGTACCCCGGGACAGGGGGCAGGTGAGCAGTACTTC. Translation gives CATSTPGQGAGEQYF.

In its sample, this clonotype was seen many times. This chain links TRBV10-3 with TRBJ2-7; D gene unclear. The V end lost 2 bases, the J end lost 0 bases, and 5 bases lay between the germline ends. CDR3 size: 13 residues. CDR1 ENHRY and CDR2 SYGVKD come from the germline V gene. The CDR3 DNA reads TGTGCCATCAGTGAGGGCAACTCCTACGAGCAGTACTTC. This translates into CAISEGNSYEQYF.

There are a few counts of this clonotype. The chain combines TRBV12-3 or TRBV12-4 with TRBJ1-5; 9 nucleotides match TRBD1. V shed 5 bases, J shed 2 bases, and the junction held 13 bases outside the gene matches. The CDR3 length is 18 residues. CDR3 protein: CASSQSTGTGFGNQPQHF. CDR3 DNA sequence: TGTGCCAGCAGTCAGAGCACCGGGACAGGGTTCGGCAATCAGCCCCAGCATTTT.